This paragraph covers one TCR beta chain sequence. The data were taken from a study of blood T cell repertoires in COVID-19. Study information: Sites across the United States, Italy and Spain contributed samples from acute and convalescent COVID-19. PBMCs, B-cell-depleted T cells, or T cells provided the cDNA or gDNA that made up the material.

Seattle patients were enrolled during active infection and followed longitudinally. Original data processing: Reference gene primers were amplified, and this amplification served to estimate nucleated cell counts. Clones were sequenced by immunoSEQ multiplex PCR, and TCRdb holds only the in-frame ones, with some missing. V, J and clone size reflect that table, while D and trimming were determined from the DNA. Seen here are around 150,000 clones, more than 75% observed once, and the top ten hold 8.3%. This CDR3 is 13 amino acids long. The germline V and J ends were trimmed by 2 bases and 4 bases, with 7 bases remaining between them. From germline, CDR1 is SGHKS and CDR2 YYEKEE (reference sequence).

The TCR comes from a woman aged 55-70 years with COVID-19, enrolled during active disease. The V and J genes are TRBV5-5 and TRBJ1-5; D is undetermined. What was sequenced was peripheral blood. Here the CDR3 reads CASSFQENQPQHF. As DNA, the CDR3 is TGTGCCAGCAGCTTTCAGGAAAATCAGCCCCAGCATTTT.